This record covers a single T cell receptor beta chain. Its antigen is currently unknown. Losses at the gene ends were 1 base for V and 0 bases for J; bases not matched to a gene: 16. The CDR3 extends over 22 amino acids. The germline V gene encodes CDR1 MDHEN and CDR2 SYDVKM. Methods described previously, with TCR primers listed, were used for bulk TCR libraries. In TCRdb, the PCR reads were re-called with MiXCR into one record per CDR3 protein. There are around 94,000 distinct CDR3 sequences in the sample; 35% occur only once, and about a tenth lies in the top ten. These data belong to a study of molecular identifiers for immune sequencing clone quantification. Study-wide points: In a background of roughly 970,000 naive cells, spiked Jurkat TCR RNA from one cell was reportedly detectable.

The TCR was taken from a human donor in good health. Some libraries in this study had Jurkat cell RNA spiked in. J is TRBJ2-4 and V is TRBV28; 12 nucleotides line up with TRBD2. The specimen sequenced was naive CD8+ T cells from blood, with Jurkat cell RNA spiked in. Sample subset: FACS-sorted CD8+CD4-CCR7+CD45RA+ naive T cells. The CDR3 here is CASSLSVWELAGGPLAKNIQYF. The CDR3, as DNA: TGTGCCAGCAGTTTATCTGTCTGGGAACTAGCGGGAGGACCGCTAGCCAAAAACATTCAGTACTTC.